A selection of T cell receptor beta chains follows, all from one sample in a study of blood T cell repertoires in COVID-19. Sequencing used immunoSEQ multiplex PCR; TCRdb keeps in-frame clones, though not all of them. The data hold 350,000 or so clones, with more than 85% observed a single time. The material sequenced was PBMCs or T cells enriched from blood (not recorded which). These receptors were taken from a woman in her 30s who had recovered from COVID-19. Both conserved end residues are part of each CDR3.

v_call: TRBV3-1/TRBV3-2; j_call: TRBJ2-3; cdr3_aa: CASSQGLAGGTDTQYF
v_call: TRBV2; j_call: TRBJ1-4; cdr3_aa: CASSGSQGSQEKLFF
v_call: TRBV5-1; j_call: TRBJ2-5; cdr3_aa: CASSLSGGIQETQYF
v_call: TRBV24-1; j_call: TRBJ2-7; cdr3_aa: CATSDGGTYEQYF
v_call: TRBV7-9; j_call: TRBJ2-1; cdr3_aa: CAMEVSGGPWNEQFF
v_call: TRBV18; j_call: TRBJ2-1; cdr3_aa: CASSPPGLAGGLSYNEQFF
v_call: TRBV30; j_call: TRBJ2-1; cdr3_aa: CAWGEDRGVGNEQFF
v_call: TRBV3-1/TRBV3-2; j_call: TRBJ2-3; cdr3_aa: CASSQEFAGGTDTQYF
v_call: TRBV2; j_call: TRBJ2-6; cdr3_aa: CASSPSDSGANVLTF
v_call: TRBV6-2/TRBV6-3; j_call: TRBJ2-2; cdr3_aa: CASSANLRGSNTGELFF
v_call: TRBV9; j_call: TRBJ1-1; cdr3_aa: CASSVGAGGETEAFF
v_call: TRBV11-2; j_call: TRBJ2-5; cdr3_aa: CASSSGSTSGAYETQYF
v_call: TRBV23-1; j_call: TRBJ1-1; cdr3_aa: CASSSPGQQTTEAFF
v_call: TRBV19; j_call: TRBJ2-7; cdr3_aa: CASSRGLSYEQYF
v_call: TRBV27; j_call: TRBJ2-7; cdr3_aa: CASSPLPRQGHEQYF
v_call: TRBV11-3; j_call: TRBJ1-6; cdr3_aa: CASSHKRQSSYNSPLHF
v_call: TRBV7-6; j_call: TRBJ2-5; cdr3_aa: CASSFSGNQETQYF
v_call: TRBV14; j_call: TRBJ1-6; cdr3_aa: CASSHPLGGTVSSYNSPLHF
v_call: TRBV5-4; j_call: TRBJ2-1; cdr3_aa: CASSLPSGGAYNEQFF
v_call: TRBV5-1; j_call: TRBJ1-5; cdr3_aa: CASSLEGYNQPQHF
v_call: TRBV5-1; j_call: TRBJ1-5; cdr3_aa: CASREQGGNQPQHF
v_call: TRBV5-1; j_call: TRBJ1-1; cdr3_aa: CASSSDRDLGAFF
v_call: TRBV12-1; j_call: TRBJ1-2; cdr3_aa: CASSFFGRGISNYGYTF